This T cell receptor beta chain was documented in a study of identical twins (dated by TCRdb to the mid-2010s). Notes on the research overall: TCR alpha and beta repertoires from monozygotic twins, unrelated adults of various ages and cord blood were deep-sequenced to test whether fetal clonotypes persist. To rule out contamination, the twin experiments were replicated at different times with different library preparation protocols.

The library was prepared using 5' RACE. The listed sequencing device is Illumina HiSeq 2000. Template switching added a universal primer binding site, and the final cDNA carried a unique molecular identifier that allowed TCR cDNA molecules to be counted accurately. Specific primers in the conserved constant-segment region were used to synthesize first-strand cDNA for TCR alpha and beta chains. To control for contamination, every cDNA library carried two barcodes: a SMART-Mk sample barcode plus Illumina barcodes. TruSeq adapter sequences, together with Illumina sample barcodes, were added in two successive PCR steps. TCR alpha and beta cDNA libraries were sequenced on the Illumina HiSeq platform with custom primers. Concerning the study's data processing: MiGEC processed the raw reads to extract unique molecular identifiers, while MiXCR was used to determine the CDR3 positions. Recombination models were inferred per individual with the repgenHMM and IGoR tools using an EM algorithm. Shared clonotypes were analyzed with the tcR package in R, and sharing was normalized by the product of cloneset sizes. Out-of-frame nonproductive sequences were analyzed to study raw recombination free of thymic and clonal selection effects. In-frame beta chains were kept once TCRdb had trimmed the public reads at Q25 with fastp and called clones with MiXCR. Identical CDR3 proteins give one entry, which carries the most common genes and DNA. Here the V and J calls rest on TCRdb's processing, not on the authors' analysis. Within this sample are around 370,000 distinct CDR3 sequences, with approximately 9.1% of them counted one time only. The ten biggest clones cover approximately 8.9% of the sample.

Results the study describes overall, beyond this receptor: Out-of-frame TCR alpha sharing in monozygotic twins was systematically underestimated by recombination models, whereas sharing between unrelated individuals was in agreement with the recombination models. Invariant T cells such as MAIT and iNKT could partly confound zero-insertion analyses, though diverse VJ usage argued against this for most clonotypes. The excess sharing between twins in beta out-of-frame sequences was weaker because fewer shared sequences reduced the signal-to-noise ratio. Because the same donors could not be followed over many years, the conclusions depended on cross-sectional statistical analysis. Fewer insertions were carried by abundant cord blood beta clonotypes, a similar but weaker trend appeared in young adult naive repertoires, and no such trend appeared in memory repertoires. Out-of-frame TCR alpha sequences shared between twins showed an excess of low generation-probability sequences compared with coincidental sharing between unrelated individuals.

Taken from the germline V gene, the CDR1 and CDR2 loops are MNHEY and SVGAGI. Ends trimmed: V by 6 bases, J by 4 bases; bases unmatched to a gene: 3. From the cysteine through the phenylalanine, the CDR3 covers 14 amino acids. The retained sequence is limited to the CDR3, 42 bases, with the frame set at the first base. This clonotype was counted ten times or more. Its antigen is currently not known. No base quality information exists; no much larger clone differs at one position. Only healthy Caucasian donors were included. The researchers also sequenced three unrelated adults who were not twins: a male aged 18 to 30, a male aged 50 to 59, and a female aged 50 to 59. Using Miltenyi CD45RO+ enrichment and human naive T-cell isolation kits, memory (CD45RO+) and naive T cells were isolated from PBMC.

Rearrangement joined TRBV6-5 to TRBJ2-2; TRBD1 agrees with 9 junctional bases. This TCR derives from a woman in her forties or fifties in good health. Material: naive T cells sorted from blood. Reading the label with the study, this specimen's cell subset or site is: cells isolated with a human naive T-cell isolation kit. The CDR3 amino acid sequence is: CASRGQGLTGELFF. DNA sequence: TGTGCCAGCAGGGGACAGGGCCTCACCGGGGAGCTGTTTTTT.